A single sample is the source of the 20 T cell receptor beta chains below, sequenced in a study of CD8+ T cells in alopecia areata. RNA, once extracted, was reverse transcribed into cDNA for use as the sequencing template. TCRdb's copy holds only in-frame clones and misses some; the assay was immunoSEQ multiplex PCR. The sample has about 130,000 clones; 45% to 50% are singletons. Here the sequenced sample was CD8+ T cells sorted from blood, taken at week 0. Every receptor here comes from a human donor with alopecia areata.

This rearrangement joins TRBV6-5 to TRBJ1-2; D is undetermined. Germline assignment: CDR1 MNHEY and CDR2 SVGAGI. V was pared by 2 bases and J by 8 bases, with 12 bases between. This CDR3 region has 13 residues. CDR3 in amino acids: CASSYRGVSGYTF. The CDR3 DNA is TGTGCCAGCAGTTACCGAGGCGTTTCGGGCTACACCTTC.

This clone turned up a few times. The V and J genes are TRBV5-1 and TRBJ1-5, with unresolved D. The ends were cut back, 0 bases at V and 0 bases at J, with 7 bases in the middle. Germline values: CDR1 SGHRS, CDR2 YFSETQ. The CDR3 runs 15 residues. The CDR3 DNA sequence: TGCGCCAGCAGCTTGGACGGACCTAGCAATCAGCCCCAGCATTTT. Translation gives CASSLDGPSNQPQHF.

This clone showed up just a few times. This rearrangement joins TRBV11-2 to TRBJ2-5, with D possibly being TRBD2 (5 bases). Germline V lookup: CDR1 SGHAT, CDR2 FQNNGV. CDR3 length equals 14 residues. Deletions cut 1 base from V and 5 bases from J, with 11 bases between. The CDR3 region is CASSLVGPGETQYF. CDR3 coding DNA: TGTGCCAGCAGCTTAGTGGGTCCGGGGGAGACCCAGTACTTC.

About this clone itself: The same CDR3 arises from other DNA sequences in this sample as well. The J gene is TRBJ2-5, the V gene TRBV27, with D unclear. The germline V and J ends were trimmed by 4 bases and 2 bases, with 2 bases remaining between them. Germline V gene lookup returns CDR1 MNHEY and CDR2 SMNVEV (reference sequence). This CDR3 spans 11 amino acids. CDR3 sequence reads: CASSSQETQYF. In DNA form, the CDR3 reads TGTGCCAGCAGTTCTCAAGAGACCCAGTACTTC.

The chain has TRBV27 and TRBJ2-2, with D maybe TRBD2 (6 bases). V was trimmed by 4 bases and J by 4 bases, leaving 16 bases between them. The length of the CDR3 is 16 residues. Germline V gene sequence: CDR1 MNHEY, CDR2 SMNVEV (reference sequence). The CDR3 nucleotides are TGTGCCAGCAGTTCCATCCGCGGGGTAGGCACCGGGGAGCTGTTTTTT. Its protein product is CASSSIRGVGTGELFF.

This clone was picked up many times. This sequence joins TRBV4-2 and TRBJ2-5, with TRBD1 identical over 12 bases. Germline V CDR1 and CDR2: LGHNA, YNFKEQ. CDR3 length: 15 amino acids. V gave up 4 bases and J gave up 5 bases; unmatched junction bases: 5. CDR3 in DNA: TGTGCCAGCAGCCGCCGGGACAGGGGGCGGGAGACCCAGTACTTC. Protein sequence: CASSRRDRGRETQYF.

This clone has more than one count but fewer than ten. The CDR3 DNA reads TGTGCCAGCAGCTTGGGGTCAGGGGATATGACCCAGTACTTC. Translation gives CASSLGSGDMTQYF. The chain couples TRBV5-6 to TRBJ2-5; possibly TRBD1 for D (6 bases). The CDR3 is 14 amino acids. Germline CDR1 and CDR2: SGHDT and YYEEEE. V was pared by 0 bases and J by 7 bases, with 13 bases between.

This clone was found a few times. One junction end does not reproduce the germline sequence, and a read error may be involved. The chain employs TRBV27 and TRBJ2-1; the D gene is possibly TRBD2 (6 bases). CDR1 is MNHEY and CDR2 is SMNVEV in the germline V gene (reference sequence). This CDR3 region has 11 residues. The CDR3 DNA is TGTGCCAGCAGTTTGGGGGGTCCCTCCATCTTC. This sequence encodes CASSLGGPSIF.

This rearrangement joins TRBV13 to TRBJ2-5; D is perhaps TRBD2 (6 bases). This CDR3 spans 13 amino acids. The germline V gene encodes CDR1 PRHDT and CDR2 FYEKMQ (reference sequence). Trimming stripped 6 bases from V and 3 bases from J, with 11 bases between. In DNA form, the CDR3 reads TGTGCCAGCAGTGTCACGGGGGAAGAGACCCAGTACTTC. It yields the protein CASSVTGEETQYF. The whole variable domain, remainder taken from reference TRBV13 and TRBJ2-5, is AAGVIQSPRHLIKEKRETATLKCYPIPRHDTVYWYQQGPGQDPQFLISFYEKMQSDKGSIPDRFSAQQFSDYHSELNMSSLELGDSALYFCASSVTGEETQYFGPGTRLLVL.

The chain couples TRBV4-3 to TRBJ1-6; D might be TRBD1 (6 bases). The ends were cut back, 0 bases at V and 5 bases at J, with 8 bases in the middle. In germline, CDR1 is LGHNA, CDR2 YSLEER. The CDR3 has 15 residues. This CDR3 reads CASSQEYRDNSPLHF. The DNA for the CDR3 is TGCGCCAGCAGCCAAGAATACAGGGATAATTCACCCCTCCACTTT.

The chain recombines TRBV5-1 with TRBJ2-1; 7 positions match TRBD2. This CDR3 contains 14 residues. Germline-derived CDR1 and CDR2 are SGHRS and YFSETQ. The junction had 3 bases not matched to a gene; V was cut back by 1 base and J by 5 bases. The CDR3 sequence is CASSLTGLDNEQFF. The CDR3 DNA reads as TGCGCCAGCAGCTTGACCGGACTAGACAATGAGCAGTTCTTC. Full variable domain (rest looked up from reference TRBV5-1 and TRBJ2-1): KAGVTQTPRYLIKTRGQQVTLSCSPISGHRSVSWYQQTPGQGLQFLFEYFSETQRNKGNFPGRFSGRQFSNSRSEMNVSTLELGDSALYLCASSLTGLDNEQFFGPGTRLTVL.

The gene calls are TRBV27 and TRBJ1-1, with 7 nucleotides matching TRBD1. Germline V CDR1 and CDR2: MNHEY, SMNVEV (reference sequence). This CDR3 has 15 residues. Trimming cost V 5 bases and J 2 bases; bases outside gene matches: 8. The CDR3 loop reads CASSPLGQTNTEAFF. The CDR3 DNA is TGTGCCAGCAGTCCTCTGGGACAGACTAACACTGAAGCTTTCTTT.

The rearrangement joins TRBV13 to TRBJ2-7; 7 bases are shared with TRBD1. The V and J ends lost 6 bases and 4 bases, in that order; junction bases with no gene match: 15. Germline V gene data show CDR1 as PRHDT and CDR2 as FYEKMQ (reference sequence). The length of the CDR3 is 16 residues. CDR3 sequence: CASRSLQGNPSYEQYF. The CDR3 nucleotides read TGTGCCAGCAGATCTTTACAGGGGAACCCTTCTTACGAGCAGTACTTC.

This clone was picked up a small number of times. Sequence at one end of the junction differs from germline and may be a read error. This chain uses TRBV19 with TRBJ2-1, with no clear D. Germline-derived CDR1 and CDR2 are LNHDA and SQIVND (reference sequence). This CDR3 contains 12 residues. CDR3 loop: CASTSKYNEQFF. CDR3 nucleotides: TGTGCAAGTACAAGCAAGTACAATGAGCAGTTCTTC.

V usage is TRBV10-3 and J usage is TRBJ2-5; no clear D. This CDR3 spans 15 amino acids. The germline V and J ends were trimmed by 2 bases and 1 base, with 11 bases remaining between them. Germline V gene lookup returns CDR1 ENHRY and CDR2 SYGVKD. The CDR3 loop reads CAISEGPAAQETQYF. CDR3 coding DNA: TGTGCCATCAGTGAGGGGCCAGCCGCCCAAGAGACCCAGTACTTC.

The sample holds a few counts of this clone. This rearrangement joins TRBV5-6 to TRBJ1-1; TRBD1 agrees at 7 bases. Germline V lookup: CDR1 SGHDT, CDR2 YYEEEE. CDR3 size: 15 residues. Losses at the gene ends were 4 bases for V and 4 bases for J; bases not matched to a gene: 10. CDR3 sequence (DNA): TGTGCCAGCAGCGGCGACAGGGAAGGAAGCACTGAAGCTTTCTTT. It translates to CASSGDREGSTEAFF.

Written as DNA, the CDR3 is TGTGCCTGGAGTCGGTCCCACACAGATACGCAGTATTTT. Protein product: CAWSRSHTDTQYF. This chain joins TRBV30 and TRBJ2-3; no reliable D call. The V end was cut by 2 bases, the J end by 2 bases, with 8 bases between. Germline V CDR1 and CDR2: GTSNPN, SVGIG (reference sequence). The CDR3 is made up of 13 amino acids.

Comments on this clone: A much larger clone differs by one base, so this may be a read error. The rearrangement uses TRBV19 and TRBJ1-5; possibly TRBD1 for D (5 bases). Trimming took off 5 bases at V and 1 base at J, with 9 bases between the two ends. Germline V lookup: CDR1 LNHDA, CDR2 SQIVND (reference sequence). The CDR3 is 14 amino acids. The CDR3 DNA reads as TGTGCCAGTAGTCTCCGGGACAGCAATCAGCCCCAGCATTTT. Amino acid sequence: CASSLRDSNQPQHF.

V is TRBV6-5 and J is TRBJ2-2, with D hard to call. CDR1 is MNHEY, CDR2 SVGAGI, per germline. This CDR3 is built from 13 residues. The germline V and J ends were trimmed by 4 bases and 7 bases, with 10 bases remaining between them. CDR3 residues: CASSFTGGGELFF. CDR3 nucleotides: TGTGCCAGCAGTTTTACGGGTGGCGGGGAGCTGTTTTTT.

The chain has TRBV6-5 and TRBJ1-2, with D possibly being TRBD1 (5 bases). From germline, CDR1 is MNHEY and CDR2 SVGAGI. The CDR3 extends over 14 amino acids. Trimming cost V 2 bases and J 2 bases, with 9 bases left between them. This CDR3 reads CASSYLPGNYGYTF. CDR3 bases: TGTGCCAGCAGTTACCTCCCAGGGAACTATGGCTACACCTTC.